Listed here is a single T cell receptor (beta chain). The data were taken from a study of cytomegalovirus exposure and HLA in healthy donors. Primers for the PCR totalled 60 Vbeta and 13 Jbeta. Clones were sequenced by immunoSEQ multiplex PCR, and TCRdb holds only the in-frame ones, with some missing. The sample contains around 63,000 clones, around 80% of which appear only once. V lost 1 base, J lost 0 bases, and 10 bases lay in between. Looked up from germline, CDR1 is LGHNA and CDR2 is YSLEER. CDR3 length: 16 residues. The V call is TRBV4-3, the J call TRBJ2-1; D not certain. This clonotype originated in a young woman in good health and CMV-seronegative. Sequencing was performed on PBMCs. The CDR3 protein is CASSQAADSSYNEQFF. CDR3 nucleotide sequence: TGCGCCAGCAGCCAAGCTGCGGATAGCTCCTACAATGAGCAGTTCTTC.